This TCR beta chain emerged from a study of blood T cell repertoires in COVID-19. The CDR3 has 15 residues. The germline gives CDR1 MDHEN, CDR2 SYDVKM. Unmatched junction bases numbered 6, after V lost 5 bases and J lost 4 bases. Some clones are missing from TCRdb's copy, which holds only in-frame ones; the method was immunoSEQ multiplex PCR. In the table there are roughly 380,000 clones, approximately 89% of which are singletons. This sequence joins TRBV28 and TRBJ1-1; the match to TRBD1 covers 11 bases. The source is a woman aged 55-70 years with COVID-19, enrolled during active disease. The sequenced material came from peripheral blood. Here the CDR3 reads CASSPTGTGGTEAFF. For the CDR3, the DNA is TGTGCCAGCAGTCCCACCGGGACAGGGGGCACTGAAGCTTTCTTT.